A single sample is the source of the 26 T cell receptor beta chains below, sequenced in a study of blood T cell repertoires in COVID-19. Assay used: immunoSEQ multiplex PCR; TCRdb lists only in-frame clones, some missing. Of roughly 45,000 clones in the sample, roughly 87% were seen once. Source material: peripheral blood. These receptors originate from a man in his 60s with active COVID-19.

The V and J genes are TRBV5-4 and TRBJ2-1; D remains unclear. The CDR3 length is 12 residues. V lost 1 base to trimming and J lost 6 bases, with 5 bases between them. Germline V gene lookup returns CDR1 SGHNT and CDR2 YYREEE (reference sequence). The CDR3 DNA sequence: TGTGCCAGCAGCTTGATCTTCAATGAGCAGTTCTTC. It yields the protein CASSLIFNEQFF.

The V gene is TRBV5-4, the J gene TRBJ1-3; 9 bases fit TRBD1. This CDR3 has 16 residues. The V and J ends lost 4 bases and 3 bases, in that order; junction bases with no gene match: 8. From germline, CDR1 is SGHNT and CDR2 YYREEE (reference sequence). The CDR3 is CASSVSQGARGNTIYF. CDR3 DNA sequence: TGTGCCAGCAGCGTCTCACAGGGGGCGCGTGGAAACACCATATATTTT.

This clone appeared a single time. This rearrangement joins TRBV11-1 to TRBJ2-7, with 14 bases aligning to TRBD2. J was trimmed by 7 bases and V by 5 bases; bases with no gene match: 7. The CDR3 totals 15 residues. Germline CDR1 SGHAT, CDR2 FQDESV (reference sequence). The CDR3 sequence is CASSETSGRAREQYF. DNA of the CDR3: TGTGCCAGCAGCGAGACTAGCGGGAGGGCCCGGGAGCAGTACTTC.

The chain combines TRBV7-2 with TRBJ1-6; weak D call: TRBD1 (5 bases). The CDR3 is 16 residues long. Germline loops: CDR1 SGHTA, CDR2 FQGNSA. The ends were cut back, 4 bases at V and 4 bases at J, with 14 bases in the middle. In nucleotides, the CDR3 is TGTGCCAGCAGCTCGCAGCCGGGACTTTATAATTCACCCCTCCACTTT. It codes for CASSSQPGLYNSPLHF.

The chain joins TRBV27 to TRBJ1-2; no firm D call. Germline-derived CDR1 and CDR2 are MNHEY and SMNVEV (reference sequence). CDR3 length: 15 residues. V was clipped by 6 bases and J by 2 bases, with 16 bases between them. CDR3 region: CASSLHRGGNYGYTF. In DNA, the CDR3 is TGTGCCAGCAGCCTCCACAGAGGAGGAAACTATGGCTACACCTTC.

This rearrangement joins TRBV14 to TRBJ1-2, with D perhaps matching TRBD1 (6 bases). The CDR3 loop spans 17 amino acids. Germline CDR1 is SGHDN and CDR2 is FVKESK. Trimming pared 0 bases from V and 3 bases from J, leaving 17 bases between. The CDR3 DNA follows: TGTGCCAGCAGCCAAGAGTTTCCAGGGGTTGTGGACTATGGCTACACCTTC. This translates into CASSQEFPGVVDYGYTF.

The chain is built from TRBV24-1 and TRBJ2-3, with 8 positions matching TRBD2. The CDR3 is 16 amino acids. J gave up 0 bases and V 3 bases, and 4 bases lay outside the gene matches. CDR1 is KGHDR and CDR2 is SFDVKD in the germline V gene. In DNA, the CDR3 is TGTGCCACCAGTGATAATTCGGGGGGGAGCACAGATACGCAGTATTTT. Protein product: CATSDNSGGSTDTQYF.

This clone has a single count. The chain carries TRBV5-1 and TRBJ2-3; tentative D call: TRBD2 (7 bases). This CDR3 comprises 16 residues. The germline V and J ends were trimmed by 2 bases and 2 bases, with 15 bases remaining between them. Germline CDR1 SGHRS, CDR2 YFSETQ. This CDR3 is CASSLGGRGPTDTQYF. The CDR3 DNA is TGCGCCAGCAGCTTAGGAGGGCGGGGGCCCACAGATACGCAGTATTTT.

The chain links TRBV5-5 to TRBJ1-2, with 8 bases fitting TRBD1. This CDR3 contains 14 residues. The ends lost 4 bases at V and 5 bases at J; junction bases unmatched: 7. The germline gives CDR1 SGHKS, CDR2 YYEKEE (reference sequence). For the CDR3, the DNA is TGTGCCAGCAGCACGGACAGGGTATATTATGGCTACACCTTC. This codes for CASSTDRVYYGYTF.

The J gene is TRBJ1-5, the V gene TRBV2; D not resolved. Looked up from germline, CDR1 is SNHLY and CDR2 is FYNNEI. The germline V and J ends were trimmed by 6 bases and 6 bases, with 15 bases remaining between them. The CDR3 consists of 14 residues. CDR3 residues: CASRSIRGFQPQHF. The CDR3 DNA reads TGTGCCAGCAGATCTATTCGGGGTTTTCAGCCCCAGCATTTT.

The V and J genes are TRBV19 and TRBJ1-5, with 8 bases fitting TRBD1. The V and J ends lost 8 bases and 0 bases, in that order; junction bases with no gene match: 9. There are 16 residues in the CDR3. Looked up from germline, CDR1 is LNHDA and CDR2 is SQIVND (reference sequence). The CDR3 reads CASALGQGYSNQPQHF. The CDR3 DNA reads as TGTGCCAGTGCCTTAGGACAGGGCTATAGCAATCAGCCCCAGCATTTT. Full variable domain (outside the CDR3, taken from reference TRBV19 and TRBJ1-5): DGGITQSPKYLFRKEGQNVTLSCEQNLNHDAMYWYRQDPGQGLRLIYYSQIVNDFQKGDIAEGYSVSREKKESFPLTVTSAQKNPTAFYLCASALGQGYSNQPQHFGDGTRLSIL.

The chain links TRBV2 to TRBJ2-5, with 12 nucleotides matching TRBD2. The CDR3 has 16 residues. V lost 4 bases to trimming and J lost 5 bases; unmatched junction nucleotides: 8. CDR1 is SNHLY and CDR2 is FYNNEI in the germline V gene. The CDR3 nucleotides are TGTGCCAGCAGTGTCCGACTAGCGGGGGCGGGGGAGACCCAGTACTTC. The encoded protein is CASSVRLAGAGETQYF.

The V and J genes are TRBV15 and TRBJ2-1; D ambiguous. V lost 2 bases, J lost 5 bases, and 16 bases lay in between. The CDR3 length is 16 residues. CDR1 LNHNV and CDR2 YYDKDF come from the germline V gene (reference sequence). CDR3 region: CATSRIQAIPNNEQFF. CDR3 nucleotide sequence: TGTGCCACCAGCAGAATTCAGGCTATCCCCAACAATGAGCAGTTCTTC.

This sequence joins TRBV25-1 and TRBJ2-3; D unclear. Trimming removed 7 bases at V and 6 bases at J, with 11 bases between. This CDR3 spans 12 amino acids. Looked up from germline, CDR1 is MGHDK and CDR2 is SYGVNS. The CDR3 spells CASTGVWDTQYF. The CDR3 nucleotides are TGTGCCAGCACCGGAGTGTGGGATACGCAGTATTTT.

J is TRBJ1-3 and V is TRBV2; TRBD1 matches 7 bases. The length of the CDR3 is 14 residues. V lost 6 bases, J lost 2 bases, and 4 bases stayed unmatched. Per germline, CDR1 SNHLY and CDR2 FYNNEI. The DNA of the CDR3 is TGTGCCAGCAGGCGGACAGGCGCTGGAAACACCATATATTTT. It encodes CASRRTGAGNTIYF.

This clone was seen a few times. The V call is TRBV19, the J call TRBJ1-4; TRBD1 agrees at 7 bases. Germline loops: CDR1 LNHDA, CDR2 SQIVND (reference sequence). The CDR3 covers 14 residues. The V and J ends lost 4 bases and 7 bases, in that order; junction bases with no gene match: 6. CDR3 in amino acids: CASSTTGTAEKLFF. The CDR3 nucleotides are TGTGCCAGTAGTACGACAGGGACAGCTGAAAAACTGTTTTTT.

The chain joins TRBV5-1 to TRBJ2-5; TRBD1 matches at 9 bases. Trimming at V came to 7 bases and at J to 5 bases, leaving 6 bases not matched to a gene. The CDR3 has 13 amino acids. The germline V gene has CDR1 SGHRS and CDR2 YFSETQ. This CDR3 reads CASSQGAQETQYF. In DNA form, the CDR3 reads TGCGCCAGCTCACAGGGGGCGCAGGAGACCCAGTACTTC.

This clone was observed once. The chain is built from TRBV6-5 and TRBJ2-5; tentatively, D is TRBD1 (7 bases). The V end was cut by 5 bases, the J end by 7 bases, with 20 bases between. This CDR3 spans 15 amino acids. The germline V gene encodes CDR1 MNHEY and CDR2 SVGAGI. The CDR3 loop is CASSSAGTASSTQYF. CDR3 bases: TGTGCCAGCAGTAGCGCGGGGACAGCGTCGTCGACCCAGTACTTC.

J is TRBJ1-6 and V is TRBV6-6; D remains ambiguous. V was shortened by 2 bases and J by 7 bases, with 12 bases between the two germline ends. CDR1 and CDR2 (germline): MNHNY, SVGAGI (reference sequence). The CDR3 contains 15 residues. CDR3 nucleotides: TGTGCCAGCAGTTACAGGGAGTTGGGGAATTCACCCCTCCACTTT. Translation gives CASSYRELGNSPLHF.

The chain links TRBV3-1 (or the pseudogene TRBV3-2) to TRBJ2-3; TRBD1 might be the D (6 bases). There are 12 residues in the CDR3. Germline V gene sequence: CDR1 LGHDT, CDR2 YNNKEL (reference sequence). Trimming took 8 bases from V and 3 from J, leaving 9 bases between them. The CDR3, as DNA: TGTGCCAGCGGGGACATAACAGATACGCAGTATTTT. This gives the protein CASGDITDTQYF.

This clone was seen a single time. The CDR3 DNA reads as TGTGCCAGCTCACTCAACAGGGGTTTGAACACTGAAGCTTTCTTT. Protein product: CASSLNRGLNTEAFF. The J gene is TRBJ1-1, the V gene TRBV18; 7 positions agree with TRBD1. The ends lost 4 bases at V and 0 bases at J; junction bases unmatched: 5. The germline V gene encodes CDR1 KGHSH and CDR2 LQKENI. The CDR3 length is 15 residues.

CDR3 protein: CASRRAQTSGRAYTGELFF. CDR3 bases: TGTGCCAGCAGACGGGCTCAAACTAGCGGGAGGGCCTACACCGGGGAGCTGTTTTTT. The rearrangement joins TRBV28 to TRBJ2-2; 13 bases align to TRBD2. The germline V gene encodes CDR1 MDHEN and CDR2 SYDVKM. The length of the CDR3 is 19 residues. J lost 3 bases, V lost 6 bases, and 13 bases had no gene match.

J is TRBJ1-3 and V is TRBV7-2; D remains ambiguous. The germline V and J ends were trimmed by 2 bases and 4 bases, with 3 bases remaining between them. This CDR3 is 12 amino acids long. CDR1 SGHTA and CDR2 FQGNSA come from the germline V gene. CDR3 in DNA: TGTGCCAGCAGCTTAAGCGGAAACACCATATATTTT. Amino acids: CASSLSGNTIYF.

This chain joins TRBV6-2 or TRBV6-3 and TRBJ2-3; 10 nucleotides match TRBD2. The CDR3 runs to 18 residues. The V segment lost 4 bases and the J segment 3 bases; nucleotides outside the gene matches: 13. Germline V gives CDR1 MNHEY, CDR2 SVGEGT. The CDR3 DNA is TGTGCCAGCAGTTTCAGCTCCCTAGCGGGGGAGCGGACAGATACGCAGTATTTT. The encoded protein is CASSFSSLAGERTDTQYF.

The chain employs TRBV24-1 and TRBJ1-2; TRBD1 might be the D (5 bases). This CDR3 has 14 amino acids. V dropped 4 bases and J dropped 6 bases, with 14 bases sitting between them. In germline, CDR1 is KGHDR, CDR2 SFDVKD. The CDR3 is CATSDRSGGDGYTF. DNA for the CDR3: TGTGCCACCAGTGACCGCTCGGGGGGGGATGGCTACACCTTC.

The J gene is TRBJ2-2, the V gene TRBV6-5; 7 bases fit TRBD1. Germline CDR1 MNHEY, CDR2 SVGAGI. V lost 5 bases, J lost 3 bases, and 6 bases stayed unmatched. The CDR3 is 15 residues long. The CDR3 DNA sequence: TGTGCCAGCAGTCGGGACAGAGAGGACACCGGGGAGCTGTTTTTT. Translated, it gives CASSRDREDTGELFF.